The present T cell receptor (beta chain) was sequenced within a study of blood T cell repertoires in COVID-19. For the study at large: T cells, B-cell-depleted T cells, or PBMCs provided the cDNA or gDNA that served as material.

Method: immunoSEQ multiplex PCR; TCRdb's copy keeps in-frame clones and lacks some. The sample has about 45,000 clones, roughly nine tenths seen once. V was pared by 3 bases and J by 4 bases, with 12 bases between. The CDR3 is 15 residues long. The germline CDR1 and CDR2 sequences are KGHDR and SFDVKD. The rearrangement joins TRBV24-1 to TRBJ2-1, with D possibly being TRBD1 (7 bases). Sequenced material: peripheral blood. The source of this sequence is a woman aged 80 or over with active COVID-19. The DNA of the CDR3 is TGTGCCACCAGTGATCCAGGGGGGCGTTACAATGAGCAGTTCTTC. This gives the protein CATSDPGGRYNEQFF.